Below, 10 T cell receptor beta chains from the same sample are listed, as sequenced in a study of vaccination effects on CD4 cells after COVID-19. No antigen has been identified for these receptors. Libraries were prepared by immunoSEQ multiplex PCR; TCRdb keeps only in-frame clonotypes and omits some of them. The data hold 37,000 or so clones, with around 66% observed a single time. ViraFEST used viral peptide pools to expand antigen-specific CD4+ T cells before sequencing. Scientists isolated CD4+ T cells after an approximately 9-day culture period ended. Neither prior SARS-CoV-2 infection nor positive nucleocapsid antibodies were present in the vaccine recipients. The material sequenced was CD4+ T cells from PBMCs cultured with HCoV-OC43 spike peptides, taken before COVID-19 vaccination. This sample's subset: HCoV-OC43 spike overlapping peptide pool stimulation. Every receptor here comes from a human donor who received a COVID-19 vaccine.

With regard to this clone: The germline gene is not matched at one end of the junction; a read error may be the cause. The chain recombines TRBV5-6 with TRBJ1-1; 9 nucleotides line up with TRBD1. In germline, CDR1 is SGHDT, CDR2 YYEEEE. CDR3 size: 14 residues. CDR3 DNA sequence: TGTGCCAGCAGTTTGGGGACAGGGAGCGGTGAAGCTTTCTTT. It is translated as CASSLGTGSGEAFF.

This clone was seen only a few times. The V and J genes are TRBV7-6 and TRBJ1-2, with no clear D. Germline assignment: CDR1 SGHVS and CDR2 FNYEAQ. The CDR3 has 13 residues. V lost 5 bases to trimming and J lost 7 bases, with 14 bases between them. The CDR3 region is CASSPNEGVGYTF. The CDR3 nucleotides are TGTGCCAGCAGCCCCAATGAAGGTGTTGGCTACACCTTC.

This chain connects TRBV30 to TRBJ1-2; D is ambiguous. Germline V gene sequence: CDR1 GTSNPN, CDR2 SVGIG (reference sequence). The V and J ends lost 3 bases and 8 bases respectively, with 19 bases between them. The CDR3 is made up of 14 amino acids. This chain's CDR3 is CAWRTDFPARGYTF. In nucleotides, the CDR3 is TGTGCCTGGAGAACAGACTTCCCGGCGAGGGGCTACACCTTC.

V usage is TRBV6-4 and J usage is TRBJ2-1; 9 bases are a match to TRBD2. Germline V gives CDR1 MRHNA, CDR2 SNTAGT. Losses at the gene ends were 4 bases for V and 8 bases for J; bases not matched to a gene: 9. The CDR3 has 15 amino acids. CDR3 DNA: TGTGCCAGCAGTGCCCTAGCGGGACGTTTGGATGAGCAGTTCTTC. Amino acids: CASSALAGRLDEQFF.

The chain uses TRBV3-1 (or the pseudogene TRBV3-2) and TRBJ2-7, with D unresolved. The CDR3 runs to 13 residues. The germline V gene has CDR1 LGHDT and CDR2 YNNKEL (reference sequence). Trimming removed 4 bases at V and 9 bases at J, with 16 bases between. The chain's CDR3 is CASSRISGYGQYF. In nucleotides, the CDR3 is TGTGCCAGCAGCCGGATTTCGGGCTATGGGCAGTACTTC.

This clone has more than one count but fewer than ten. The rearrangement joins TRBV23-1 to TRBJ1-5; D perhaps matches TRBD1 (5 bases). TRBV23-1 is designated an ORF whose function remains uncertain. The length of the CDR3 is 14 residues. V was cut by 4 bases and J by 6 bases, with 13 bases left in between. DNA for the CDR3: TGCGCCAGCAGTCCCCAGGGTTTGCGTCAGCCCCAGCATTTT. Translated, it gives CASSPQGLRQPQHF.

The rearrangement links TRBV5-1 to TRBJ1-5; D remains ambiguous. The V gene's germline CDR1 is SGHRS and CDR2 YFSETQ. This CDR3 has 13 amino acids. Trimming left V 0 bases short and J 7 bases short, with 8 bases between. CDR3 protein: CASSLGNGQPQHF. DNA of the CDR3: TGCGCCAGCAGCTTGGGTAACGGGCAGCCCCAGCATTTT.

CDR3 region: CASSLGQAFTDTQYF. CDR3 coding DNA: TGCGCCAGCAGCTTGGGACAGGCCTTCACAGATACGCAGTATTTT. The rearrangement joins TRBV5-1 to TRBJ2-3; tentatively, D is TRBD1 (6 bases). The CDR3 spans 15 residues. Germline lookup yields CDR1 SGHRS and CDR2 YFSETQ. V lost 0 bases to trimming and J lost 2 bases, with 10 bases between them.

Written as DNA, the CDR3 is TGCGCCAGCCGTGAACAGTTCCGAGGGACAGATACGCAGTATTTT. It specifies CASREQFRGTDTQYF. This rearrangement joins TRBV5-1 to TRBJ2-3, with D perhaps TRBD2 (5 bases). Deletions cut 7 bases from V and 3 bases from J, with 18 bases between. The CDR3 runs 15 residues. Germline V lookup: CDR1 SGHRS, CDR2 YFSETQ.

This chain uses TRBV2 with TRBJ2-1; the D gene could be TRBD1 or TRBD2 (5 bases each). The germline V gene encodes CDR1 SNHLY and CDR2 FYNNEI. The V end was cut by 6 bases, the J end by 0 bases, with 12 bases between. The CDR3 totals 15 residues. Here the CDR3 reads CASRRDASSYNEQFF. CDR3 coding DNA: TGTGCCAGCAGGAGGGACGCCAGCTCCTACAATGAGCAGTTCTTC.